One sample yielded the 4 T cell receptor beta chains listed below, sequenced in a study of Ad26.COV2.S vaccination and SARS-CoV-2 variants listed by TCRdb under 2021. Receptor libraries were prepared by the immunoSEQ multiplex PCR assay. Entries here come from immuneACCESS through TCRdb and include only in-frame sequences with V and J called. Some clones fail to appear in such tables; in the studies checked, an unresolved V gene covers under half of the shortfall, and the cause of the remainder is unknown. The sample profile shows about 330,000 clones; 85% to 90% of them were found once. The ten largest clones capture approximately 5% of the sample. Read against the paper, the sample's treatment or condition label means: over 15 received Ad26.COV2.S at low or high dose, single or two shots; about 5 received placebo; per-sample allocation not given. For vaccine and placebo recipients, the sequenced repertoires came from samples collected on day 63 after the first injection.

The sample in question was peripheral blood, obtained in a trial of Ad26.COV2.S vaccine versus placebo. The source is a person between 18 and 65 years old who received the Ad26.COV2.S COVID-19 vaccine or a placebo.

This clone was counted once. V gene TRBV5-1 combines with J gene TRBJ2-3; 8 nucleotides agree with TRBD2. The trim removed 3 bases at V and 3 bases at J, leaving 6 bases unmatched. Germline V gives CDR1 SGHRS, CDR2 YFSETQ. The CDR3 contains 15 residues. The CDR3 DNA follows: TGCGCCAGCAGCTCCCGACTAGCGCAGACAGATACGCAGTATTTT. Encoded protein: CASSSRLAQTDTQYF.

This chain joins TRBV6-2 or TRBV6-3 and TRBJ1-5; D gene uncertain. The germline CDR1 and CDR2 sequences are MNHEY and SVGEGT. The CDR3 is 12 amino acids. Trimming left V 3 bases short and J 9 bases short, with 9 bases between. The chain's CDR3 is CASSYNPGPQHF. In DNA form, the CDR3 reads TGTGCCAGCAGTTATAACCCAGGGCCCCAGCATTTT.

The V call is TRBV9, the J call TRBJ2-7; 9 positions agree with TRBD2. The germline gives CDR1 SGDLS, CDR2 YYNGEE. The CDR3 covers 15 residues. The ends lost 4 bases at V and 5 bases at J; junction bases unmatched: 10. In DNA form, the CDR3 reads TGTGCCAGCAGCCCCCACGGGACTAGCCCACACGAGCAGTACTTC. This encodes CASSPHGTSPHEQYF.

The chain employs TRBV7-9 and TRBJ2-1, with 7 bases lining up with TRBD2. With 8 bases clipped from V and 1 base from J, the junction kept 14 bases outside the gene matches. The CDR3 extends over 17 amino acids. Germline V gene lookup returns CDR1 SEHNR and CDR2 FQNEAQ (reference sequence). The CDR3 sequence is CASQRGSGGRSYNEQFF. The CDR3 DNA reads as TGTGCCAGCCAGCGGGGATCGGGTGGAAGGTCCTACAATGAGCAGTTCTTC.